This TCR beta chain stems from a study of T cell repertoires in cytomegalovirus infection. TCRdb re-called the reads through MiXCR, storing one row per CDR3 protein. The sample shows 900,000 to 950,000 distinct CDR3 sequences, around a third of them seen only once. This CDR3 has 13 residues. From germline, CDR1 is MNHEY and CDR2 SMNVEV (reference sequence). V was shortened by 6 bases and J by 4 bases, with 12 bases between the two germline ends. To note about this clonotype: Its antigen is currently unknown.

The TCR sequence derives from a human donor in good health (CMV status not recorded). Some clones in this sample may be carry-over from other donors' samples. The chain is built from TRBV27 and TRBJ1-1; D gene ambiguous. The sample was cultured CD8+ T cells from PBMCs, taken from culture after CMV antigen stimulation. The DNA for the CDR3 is TGTGCCAGCAGATCCGGCCCCATCACTGAAGCTTTCTTT. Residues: CASRSGPITEAFF.